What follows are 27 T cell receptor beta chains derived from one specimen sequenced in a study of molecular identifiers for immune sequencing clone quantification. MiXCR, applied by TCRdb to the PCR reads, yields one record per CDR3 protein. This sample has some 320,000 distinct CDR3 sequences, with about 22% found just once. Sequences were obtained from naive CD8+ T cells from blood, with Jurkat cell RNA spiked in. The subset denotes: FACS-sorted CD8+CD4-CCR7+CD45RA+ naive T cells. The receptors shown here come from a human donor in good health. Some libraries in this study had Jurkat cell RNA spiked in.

CDR3 loop: CASSPTLTTNYNEQFF. For the CDR3, the DNA is TGTGCCAGCAGTCCGACGCTCACAACCAACTACAATGAGCAGTTCTTC. The chain has TRBV12-3 or TRBV12-4 and TRBJ2-1; D uncertain. The CDR3 is 16 amino acids. V was trimmed by 5 bases and J by 3 bases, leaving 17 bases between them.

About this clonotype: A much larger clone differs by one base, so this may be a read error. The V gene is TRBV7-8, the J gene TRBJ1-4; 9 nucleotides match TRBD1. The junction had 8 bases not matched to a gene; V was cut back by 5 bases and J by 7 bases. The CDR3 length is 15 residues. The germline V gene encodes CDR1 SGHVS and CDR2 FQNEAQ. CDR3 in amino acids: CASSTNRGPSEKLFF. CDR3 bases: TGTGCCAGCAGCACAAACAGGGGGCCGAGTGAAAAACTGTTTTTT.

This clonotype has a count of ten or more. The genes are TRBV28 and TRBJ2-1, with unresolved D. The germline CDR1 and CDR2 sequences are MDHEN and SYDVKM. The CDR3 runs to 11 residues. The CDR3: CATAVSYEQFF. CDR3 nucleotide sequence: TGTGCTACAGCAGTTTCTTATGAGCAGTTCTTC.

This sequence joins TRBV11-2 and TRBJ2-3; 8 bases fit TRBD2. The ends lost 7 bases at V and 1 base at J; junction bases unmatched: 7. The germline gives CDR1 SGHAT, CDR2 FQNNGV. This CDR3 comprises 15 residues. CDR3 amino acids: CASNRGRGGTDTQYF. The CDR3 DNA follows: TGTGCCAGCAACAGAGGGCGGGGGGGCACAGATACGCAGTATTTT.

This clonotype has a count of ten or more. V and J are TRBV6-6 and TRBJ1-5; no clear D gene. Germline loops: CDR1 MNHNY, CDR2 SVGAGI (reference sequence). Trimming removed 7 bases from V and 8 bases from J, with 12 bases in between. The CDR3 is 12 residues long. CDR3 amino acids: CASTPREKPQHF. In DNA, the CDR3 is TGTGCCAGCACTCCTAGGGAAAAGCCCCAGCATTTT.

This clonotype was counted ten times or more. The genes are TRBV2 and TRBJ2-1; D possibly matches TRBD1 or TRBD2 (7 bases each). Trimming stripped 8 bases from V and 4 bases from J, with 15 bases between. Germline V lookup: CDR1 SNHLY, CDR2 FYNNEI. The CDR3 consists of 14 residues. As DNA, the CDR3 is TGTGCCAGCGGAGGGGAGGGGGCGTACAATGAGCAGTTCTTC. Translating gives CASGGEGAYNEQFF.

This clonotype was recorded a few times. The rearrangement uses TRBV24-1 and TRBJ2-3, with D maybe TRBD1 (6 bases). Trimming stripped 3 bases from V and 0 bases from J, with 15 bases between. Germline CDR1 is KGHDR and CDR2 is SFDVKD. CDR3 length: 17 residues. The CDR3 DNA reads TGTGCCACCAGTGATGGGCACAGGGTAACCAGCACAGATACGCAGTATTTT. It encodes CATSDGHRVTSTDTQYF.

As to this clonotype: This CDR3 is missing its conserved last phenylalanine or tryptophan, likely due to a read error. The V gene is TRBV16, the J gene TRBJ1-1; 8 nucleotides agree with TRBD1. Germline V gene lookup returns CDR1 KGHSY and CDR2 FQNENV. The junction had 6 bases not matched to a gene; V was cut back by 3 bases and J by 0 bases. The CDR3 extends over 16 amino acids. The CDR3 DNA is TGTGCCAGCAGCCAGACTACAGGGGGGTTGAACACTGAAGCTTTCCTT. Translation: CASSQTTGGLNTEAFL.

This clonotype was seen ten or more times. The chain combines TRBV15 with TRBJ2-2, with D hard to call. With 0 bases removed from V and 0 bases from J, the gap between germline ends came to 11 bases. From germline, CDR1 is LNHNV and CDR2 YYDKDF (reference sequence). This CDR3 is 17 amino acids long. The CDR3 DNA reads TGTGCCACCAGCAGAGATATGTCGTTCGCGAACACCGGGGAGCTGTTTTTT. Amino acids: CATSRDMSFANTGELFF.

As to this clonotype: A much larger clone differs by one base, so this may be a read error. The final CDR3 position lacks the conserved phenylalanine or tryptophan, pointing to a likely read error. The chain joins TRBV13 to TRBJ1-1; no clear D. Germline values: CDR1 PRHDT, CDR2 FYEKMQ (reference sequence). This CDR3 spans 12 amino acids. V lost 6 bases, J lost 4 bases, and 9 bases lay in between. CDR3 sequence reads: CASREGGTEAFL. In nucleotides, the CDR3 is TGTGCCAGCAGGGAAGGAGGCACTGAAGCTTTCTTG.

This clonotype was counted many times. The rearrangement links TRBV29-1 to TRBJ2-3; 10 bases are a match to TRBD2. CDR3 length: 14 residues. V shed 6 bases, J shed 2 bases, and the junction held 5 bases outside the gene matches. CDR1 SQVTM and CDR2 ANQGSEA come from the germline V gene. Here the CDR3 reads CSVVTSGITDTQYF. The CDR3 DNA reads TGCAGCGTGGTCACTAGCGGGATCACAGATACGCAGTATTTT.

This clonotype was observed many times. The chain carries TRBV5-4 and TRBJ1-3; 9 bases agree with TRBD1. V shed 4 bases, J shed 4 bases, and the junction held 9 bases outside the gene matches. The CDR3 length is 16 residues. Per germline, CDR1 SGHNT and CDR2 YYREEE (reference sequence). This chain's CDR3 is CASSPGQGSAGNTIYF. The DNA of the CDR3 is TGTGCCAGCAGCCCTGGACAGGGGTCCGCGGGAAACACCATATATTTT.

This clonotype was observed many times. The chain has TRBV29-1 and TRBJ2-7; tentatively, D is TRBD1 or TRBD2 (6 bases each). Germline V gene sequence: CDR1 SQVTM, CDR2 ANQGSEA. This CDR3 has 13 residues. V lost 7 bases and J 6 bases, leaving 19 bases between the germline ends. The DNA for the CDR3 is TGCAGCGCGTCAGGAGGGGGGCTCAGCGAGCAGTACTTC. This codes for CSASGGGLSEQYF.

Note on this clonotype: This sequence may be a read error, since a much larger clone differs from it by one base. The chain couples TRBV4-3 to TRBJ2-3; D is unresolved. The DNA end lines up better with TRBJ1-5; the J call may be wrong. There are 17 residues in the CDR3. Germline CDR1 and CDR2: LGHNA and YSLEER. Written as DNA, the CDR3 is TGCGCCAGCAGCCAAACGACCGCGGGGTTCGCCACAGATACGCAGCATTTT. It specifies CASSQTTAGFATDTQHF.

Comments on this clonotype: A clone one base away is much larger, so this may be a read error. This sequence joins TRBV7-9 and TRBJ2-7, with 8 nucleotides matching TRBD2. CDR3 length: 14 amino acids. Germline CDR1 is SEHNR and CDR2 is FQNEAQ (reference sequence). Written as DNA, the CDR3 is TGTGCCAGCAGACCACTAGCGGCCCAGTACGTGCAGTACTTC. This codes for CASRPLAAQYVQYF. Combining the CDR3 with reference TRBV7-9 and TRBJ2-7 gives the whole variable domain DTGVSQNPRHKITKRGQNVTFRCDPISEHNRLYWYRQTLGQGPEFLTYFQNEAQLEKSRLLSDRFSAERPKGSFSTLEIQRTEQGDSAMYLCASRPLAAQYVQYFGPGTRLTVT.

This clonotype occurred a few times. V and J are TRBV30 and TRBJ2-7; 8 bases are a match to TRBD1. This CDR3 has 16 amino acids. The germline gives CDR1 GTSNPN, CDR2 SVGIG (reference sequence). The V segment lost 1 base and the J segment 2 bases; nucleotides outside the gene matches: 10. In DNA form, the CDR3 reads TGTGCCTGGAGTGGTTTTGAGACAGGGGATCCCTACGAGCAGTACTTC. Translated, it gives CAWSGFETGDPYEQYF.

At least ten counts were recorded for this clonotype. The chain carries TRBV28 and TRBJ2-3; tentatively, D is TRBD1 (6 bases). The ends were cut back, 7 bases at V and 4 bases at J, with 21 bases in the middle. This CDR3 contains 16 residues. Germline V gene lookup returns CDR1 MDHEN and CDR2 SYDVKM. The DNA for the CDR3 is TGTGCCAGCACCCTTGACGACACAGGGCCTGCAGATACGCAGTATTTT. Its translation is CASTLDDTGPADTQYF.

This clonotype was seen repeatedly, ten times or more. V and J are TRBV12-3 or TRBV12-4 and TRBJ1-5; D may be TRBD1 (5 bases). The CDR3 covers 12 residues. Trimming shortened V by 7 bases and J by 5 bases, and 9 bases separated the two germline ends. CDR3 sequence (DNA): TGTGCCAGCACCCAGGGTTATCAGCCCCAGCATTTT. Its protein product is CASTQGYQPQHF.

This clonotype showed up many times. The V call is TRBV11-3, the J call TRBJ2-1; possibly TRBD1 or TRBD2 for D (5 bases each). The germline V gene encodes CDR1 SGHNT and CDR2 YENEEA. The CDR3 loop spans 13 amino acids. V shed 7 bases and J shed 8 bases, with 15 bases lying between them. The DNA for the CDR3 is TGTGCCAGCAAGATGAGGGAAGGGGATGAGCAGTTCTTC. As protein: CASKMREGDEQFF.

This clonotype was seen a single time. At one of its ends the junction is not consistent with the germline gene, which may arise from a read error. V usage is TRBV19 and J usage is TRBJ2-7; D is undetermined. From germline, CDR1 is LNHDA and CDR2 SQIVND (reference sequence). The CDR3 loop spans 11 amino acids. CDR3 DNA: TGTGCCAGTAGTTCTTACTACGAGCGGTACTTC. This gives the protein CASSSYYERYF.

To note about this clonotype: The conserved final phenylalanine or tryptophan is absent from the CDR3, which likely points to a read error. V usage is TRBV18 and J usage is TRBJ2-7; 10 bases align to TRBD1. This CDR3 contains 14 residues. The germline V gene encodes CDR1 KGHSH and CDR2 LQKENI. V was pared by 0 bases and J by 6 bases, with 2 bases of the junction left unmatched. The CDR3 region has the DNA TGTGCCAGCTCACCACCGGGACAGGGGAGCGAGCAGTACTCC. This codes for CASSPPGQGSEQYS.

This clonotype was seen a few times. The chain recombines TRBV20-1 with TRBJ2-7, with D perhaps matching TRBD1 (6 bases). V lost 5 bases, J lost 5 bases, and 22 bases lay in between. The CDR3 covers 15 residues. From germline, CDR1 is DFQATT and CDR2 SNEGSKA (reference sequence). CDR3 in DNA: TGCAGTGCTTCTCCGTCAGCTGGGGGCGCGGACGAGCAGTACTTC. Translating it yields CSASPSAGGADEQYF.

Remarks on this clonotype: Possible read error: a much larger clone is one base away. The CDR3 coding sequence is TGTGCCAGCTGTTCGGGACGGTCCTACGAGCAGTACTTC. This encodes CASCSGRSYEQYF. The chain employs TRBV2 and TRBJ2-7, with D possibly called TRBD1 or TRBD2 (5 bases each). In germline, CDR1 is SNHLY, CDR2 FYNNEI. Deletions cut 8 bases from V and 1 base from J, with 12 bases between. This CDR3 spans 13 amino acids. Variable domain in full (rest from reference TRBV2 and TRBJ2-7): EPEVTQTPSHQVTQMGQEVILRCVPISNHLYFYWYRQILGQKVEFLVSFYNNEISEKSEIFDDQFSVERPDGSNFTLKIRSTKLEDSAMYFCASCSGRSYEQYFGPGTRLTVT.

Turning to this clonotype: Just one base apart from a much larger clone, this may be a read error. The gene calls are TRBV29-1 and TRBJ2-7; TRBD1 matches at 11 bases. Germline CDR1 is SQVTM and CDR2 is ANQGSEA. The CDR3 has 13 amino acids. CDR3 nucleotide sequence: TGCAGCGTTTGGGGACAGGGGGTGGGGGAGCGGTACTTC. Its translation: CSVWGQGVGERYF.

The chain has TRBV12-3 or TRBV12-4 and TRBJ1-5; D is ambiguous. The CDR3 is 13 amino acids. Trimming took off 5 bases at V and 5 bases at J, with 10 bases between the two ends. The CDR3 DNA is TGTGCCAGCAGTCTCGGTGCCCATCAGCCCCAGCATTTT. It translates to CASSLGAHQPQHF.

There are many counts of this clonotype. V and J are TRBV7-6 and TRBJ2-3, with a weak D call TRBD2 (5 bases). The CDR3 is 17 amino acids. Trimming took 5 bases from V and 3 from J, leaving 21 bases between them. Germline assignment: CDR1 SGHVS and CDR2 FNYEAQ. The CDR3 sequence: CASSRRGRQATTDTQYF. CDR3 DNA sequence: TGTGCCAGCAGCAGGAGAGGGCGGCAGGCTACTACAGATACGCAGTATTTT.

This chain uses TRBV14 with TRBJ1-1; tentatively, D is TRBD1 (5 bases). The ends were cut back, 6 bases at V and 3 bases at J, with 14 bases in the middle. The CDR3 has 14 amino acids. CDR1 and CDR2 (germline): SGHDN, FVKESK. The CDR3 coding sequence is TGTGCCAGCAGTCAATCGCAAGGGGACACTGAAGCTTTCTTT. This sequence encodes CASSQSQGDTEAFF.